This T cell receptor beta chain was found in a study of read filtering for tumor transcriptome and immune sequencing. Study-level information: Transcriptome libraries were built from DNase-treated RNA. The study, taken as a whole, reports: The CD138-negative fraction was mixed bone marrow immune cells, not pure T cells. Without single-read clonotypes, shared clonotype proportions correlated more between IR-seq and RNA-seq.

Many counts were recorded for this clonotype. Its antigen is unidentified. V was shortened by 3 bases and J by 1 base, with 9 bases between the two germline ends. CDR3 length: 14 residues. Germline CDR1 KGHSH, CDR2 LQKENI. Molecular barcoded adaptors covering alpha/delta and beta/gamma chains were used on roughly 400 ng RNA. TCRdb independently ran MiXCR on the reads; one entry per CDR3 protein. The data contain 90,000 or so distinct CDR3 sequences, under 25% of them seen just once; the ten biggest clones take up 10% to 12%. The TCR originated in a donor at least 40 years old with multiple myeloma. V gene TRBV18 combines with J gene TRBJ1-1; unclear D gene. Sample: a population of CD138-negative cells sorted from bone marrow. In DNA, the CDR3 is TGTGCCAGCTCACCGGGCCAAGAGAACACTGAAGCTTTCTTT. Its translation is CASSPGQENTEAFF.